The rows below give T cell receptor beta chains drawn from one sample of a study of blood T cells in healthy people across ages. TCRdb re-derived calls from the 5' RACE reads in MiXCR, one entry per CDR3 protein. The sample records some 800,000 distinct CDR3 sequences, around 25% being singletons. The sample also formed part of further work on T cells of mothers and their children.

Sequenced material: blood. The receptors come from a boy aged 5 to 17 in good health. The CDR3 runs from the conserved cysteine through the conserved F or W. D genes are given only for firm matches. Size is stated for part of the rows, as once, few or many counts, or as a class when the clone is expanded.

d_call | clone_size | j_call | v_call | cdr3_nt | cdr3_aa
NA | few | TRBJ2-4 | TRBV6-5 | TGTGCCAGCAGTTCCGGGGAACTAGCCAAAAACATTCAGTACTTC | CASSSGELAKNIQYF
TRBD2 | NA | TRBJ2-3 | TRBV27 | TGTGCCAGCAGCCCCCTAGCGGGTGGTTACACAGATACGCAGTATTTT | CASSPLAGGYTDTQYF
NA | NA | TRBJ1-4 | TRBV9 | TGTGCCAGCAGCGTCCCGGGTTATAATGAAAAACTGTTTTTT | CASSVPGYNEKLFF
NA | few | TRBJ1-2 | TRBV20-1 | TGCAGTGCTGGGGGGTGGGATGGCTACACCTTC | CSAGGWDGYTF
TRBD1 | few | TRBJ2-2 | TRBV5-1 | TGCGCCAGCAGCCTGCCCCCCGGGACAGGGGCCGGGGAGCTGTTTTTT | CASSLPPGTGAGELFF
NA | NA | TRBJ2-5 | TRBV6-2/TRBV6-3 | TGTGCCAGCAGTTACGGTGGGGGGGGCCTGGAGACCCAGTACTTC | CASSYGGGGLETQYF
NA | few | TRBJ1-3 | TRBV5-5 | TGTGCCAGCAGCCCGGAGAGGGCTGGAAACACCATATATTTT | CASSPERAGNTIYF
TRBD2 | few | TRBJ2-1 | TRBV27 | TGTGCCAGCAGTTTATCGGGCGGGAGTGATAAGTTCTTC | CASSLSGGSDKFF
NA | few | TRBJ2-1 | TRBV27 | TGTGCCAGCAGTTTACAGGCCGGGCCCCAGTTCTTC | CASSLQAGPQFF
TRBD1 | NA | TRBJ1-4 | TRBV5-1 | TGCGCCAGCAGCTTGGTGGGACAGAATGAAAAACTGTTTTTT | CASSLVGQNEKLFF
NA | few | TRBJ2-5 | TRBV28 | TGTGCCAGCACCTCCGGGACCGAGCAAGAGACCCAGTACTTC | CASTSGTEQETQYF
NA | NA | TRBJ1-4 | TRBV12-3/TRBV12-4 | TGTGCCAGCAGTTTAGAATATGCACCCGAAAAACTGTTTTTT | CASSLEYAPEKLFF
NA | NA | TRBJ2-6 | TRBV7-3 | TGTGCCAGCAGCCCCCGGAGGAACTCTGGGGCCAACGTCCTGACTTTC | CASSPRRNSGANVLTF
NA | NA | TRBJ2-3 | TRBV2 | TGTGCCAGCAGTGAAGCGCAGCGGTTAAGCACAGATACGCAGTATTTT | CASSEAQRLSTDTQYF
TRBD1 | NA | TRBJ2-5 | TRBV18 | TGTGCCAGCTCGCGAGCGGGACCGGGACAGGGGCAAGAGACCCAGTACTTC | CASSRAGPGQGQETQYF
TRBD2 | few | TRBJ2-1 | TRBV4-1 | TGCGCCAGCAGCTCCCAGGGAGGGCTGGGTGAGCAGTTCTTC | CASSSQGGLGEQFF
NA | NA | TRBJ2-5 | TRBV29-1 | TGCAGTGTTGAGGTCCCCGCAGAGCAAGAGACCCAGTACTTC | CSVEVPAEQETQYF
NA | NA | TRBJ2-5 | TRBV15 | TGTGCCACCAGCAGAGATAGGGCGGTAACATTGGAGGAGACCCAGTACTTC | CATSRDRAVTLEETQYF
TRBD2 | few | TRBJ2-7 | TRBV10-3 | TGTGCCATCAGAGTATCCGGGACTAGCGGGGCCTACGAGCAGTACTTC | CAIRVSGTSGAYEQYF
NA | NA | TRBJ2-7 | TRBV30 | TGTGCCTGGAGTGTAGCCAGGGGTCACGAGCAGTACTTC | CAWSVARGHEQYF
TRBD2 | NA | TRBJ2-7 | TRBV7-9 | TGTGCCAGCAGCCCGGCGGGGGGCGGCCCGGGGACTTACGAGCAGTACTTC | CASSPAGGGPGTYEQYF
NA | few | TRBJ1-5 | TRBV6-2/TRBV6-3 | TGTGCCAGCAGCCGGGGAGGACCGCAAACCGGGCAGCCCCAGCATTTT | CASSRGGPQTGQPQHF
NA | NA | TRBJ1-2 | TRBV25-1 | TGTGCCAGCAGTGAACGAGGTTACTATGGCTACACCTTC | CASSERGYYGYTF
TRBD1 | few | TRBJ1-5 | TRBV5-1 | TGCGCCAGCAGCCCAGGGGGTAGTAACAATCAGCCCCAGCATTTT | CASSPGGSNNQPQHF
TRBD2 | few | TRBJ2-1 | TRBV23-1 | TGCGCCAGCAGTCAATATCCTAGCGGGAGGAATGAGCAGTTCTTC | CASSQYPSGRNEQFF
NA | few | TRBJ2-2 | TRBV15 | TGTGCCACCAGCAGAGAAGGGTGGGACACCGGGGAGCTGTTTTTT | CATSREGWDTGELFF
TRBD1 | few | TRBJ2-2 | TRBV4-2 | TGTGCCAGCAGCCAAGACGGACAGGGGCCCGGGGAGCTGTTTTTT | CASSQDGQGPGELFF
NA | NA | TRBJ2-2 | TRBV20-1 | TGCAGTGCTAGAAATCCCCCGGGCCCCACCGGGGAGCTGTTTTTT | CSARNPPGPTGELFF
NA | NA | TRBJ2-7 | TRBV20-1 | TGCAGTGCTAGAGATTCTGGGGGTGACTACGAGCAGTACTTC | CSARDSGGDYEQYF
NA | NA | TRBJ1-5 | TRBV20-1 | TGCAGTGCTGTGGGCGGGCGACTCAATCAGCCCCAGCATTTT | CSAVGGRLNQPQHF
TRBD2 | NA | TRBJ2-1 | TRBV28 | TGTGCCAGCAGTGGACTAGCGGCCTACTCCTACAATGAGCAGTTCTTC | CASSGLAAYSYNEQFF
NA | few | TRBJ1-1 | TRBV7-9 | TGTGCCAGCAGCCCGCAGGGAGTAGACACTGAAGCTTTCTTT | CASSPQGVDTEAFF
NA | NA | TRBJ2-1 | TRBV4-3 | TGCGCCAGCAGCCAAGGCCACAGGCAAGAGGAGCAGTTCTTC | CASSQGHRQEEQFF